This TCR beta chain was recovered during a study of blood T cells in healthy people across ages. Study details: About one barcoded beta molecule per two T cells came from capture by template switching. Findings and limits, study-wide: PBMCs that were unsorted prevented a conclusive naive versus antigen-experienced comparison.

CDR3 length: 14 amino acids. V shed 4 bases and J shed 12 bases, with 20 bases lying between them. Germline V gives CDR1 SGDLS, CDR2 YYNGEE. Together with a sample-barcoded 5' primer, a J-beta primer mix was included in a second PCR lasting about 7 to 12 cycles. Each cDNA molecule was tagged by a template-switch adaptor with 12 random nucleotides. TCRdb re-called the 5' RACE reads through MiXCR, storing one row per CDR3 protein. The repertoire has 1.5 million to 2 million distinct CDR3 sequences, roughly 32% of them found once; the top ten carry over 9%. This clonotype was picked up many times. The antigen remains undetermined. Caucasian, healthy and from Russia, the donors were aged between about 6 and 90.

The sequenced sample consisted of blood. The origin of this receptor is a woman in her twenties or thirties in good health. The chain carries TRBV9 and TRBJ2-1, with D perhaps TRBD2 (6 bases). This chain's CDR3 is CASSPAGSPPVQFF. In DNA, the CDR3 is TGTGCCAGCAGCCCAGCGGGTTCCCCGCCCGTGCAGTTCTTC.